This TCR beta chain was profiled in a study of OX40 agonist ivuxolimab in advanced cancers. Study outcomes and limitations: No determination was made of the antigen specificity of the expanded peripheral T cells.

The study sampled blood at baseline, cycle 4 day 1, and cycle 7 day 1. Sequencing used immunoSEQ multiplex PCR; TCRdb keeps in-frame clones, though not all of them. The sample includes about 60,000 clones, around 90% of them seen just once. The CDR3 totals 13 residues. V lost 4 bases and J 2 bases, leaving 8 bases between the germline ends. The V gene's germline CDR1 is SGHAT and CDR2 FQDESV (reference sequence). As for this clone: Its antigen is as yet unknown.

V usage is TRBV11-1 and J usage is TRBJ2-5; no reliable D call. Sequenced material: CD4+ or CD8+ T cells sorted from blood, taken in a trial of the OX40 agonist ivuxolimab. The receptor's source is an adult with an advanced solid tumor such as melanoma, head and neck, liver or kidney cancer. CDR3 nucleotides: TGTGCCAGCAGCTCCGAGGTACAAGAGACCCAGTACTTC. This codes for CASSSEVQETQYF. Using reference TRBV11-1 and TRBJ2-5 for the parts outside the CDR3, the full variable domain is EAEVAQSPRYKITEKSQAVAFWCDPISGHATLYWYRQILGQGPELLVQFQDESVVDDSQLPKDRFSAERLKGVDSTLKIQPAELGDSAMYLCASSSEVQETQYFGPGTRLLVL.